These T cell receptor beta chains were read from a single sample in a study of blood T cell repertoires in COVID-19. The repertoire was sequenced with immunoSEQ multiplex PCR; TCRdb's copy has only in-frame clones and lacks some. The sample holds approximately 150,000 clones, 80% to 90% seen once. Sequenced: peripheral blood. The receptors were sampled from a man in his 70s with acute or convalescent COVID-19. CDR3s include the opening cysteine and the closing phenylalanine or tryptophan. A D gene is named only where the DNA matches it firmly. Clone sizes are given selectively: once, few, many, or a class where the clone is expanded.

DNA: TGTGCCAGCAGTTTCGCAGGGGGCAGCTCTGGGGCCAACGTCCTGACTTTC; CDR3: CASSFAGGSSGANVLTF; V: TRBV28; size: .; D: TRBD1; J: TRBJ2-6
DNA: TGTGCCACCAGCAGAGATTACGGGACTAGCGTTTCCTACGAGCAGTACTTC; CDR3: CATSRDYGTSVSYEQYF; V: TRBV15; size: .; D: TRBD2; J: TRBJ2-7
DNA: TGCGCCAGCAGCCAAGATTCCCCGGGACAGGGGAATGAAAAACTGTTTTTT; CDR3: CASSQDSPGQGNEKLFF; V: TRBV4-1; size: .; D: TRBD1; J: TRBJ1-4
DNA: TGTGCCAGCAGCTTAGTGACGACAGGGACGAACACCGGGGAGCTGTTTTTT; CDR3: CASSLVTTGTNTGELFF; V: TRBV7-9; size: once; D: TRBD1; J: TRBJ2-2
DNA: TGTGCCAGCAGTTTGACTAGCGGGAGGGGACGGGCAGGGTTCTTC; CDR3: CASSLTSGRGRAGFF; V: TRBV28; size: .; D: TRBD2; J: TRBJ2-1
DNA: TGTGCCAGCAGCTACGGAGGGACTTCTAGCTCCTACGAGCAGTACTTC; CDR3: CASSYGGTSSSYEQYF; V: TRBV14; size: .; D: .; J: TRBJ2-7
DNA: TGTGCCAGCAGCCCGCGGGTAGCGGGAGTGTCCCCACATGAGCAGTTCTTC; CDR3: CASSPRVAGVSPHEQFF; V: TRBV3-1/TRBV3-2; size: .; D: TRBD2; J: TRBJ2-1
DNA: TGTGCCACCAGTTCTGGGGGCTACCAGCCCCAGCATTTT; CDR3: CATSSGGYQPQHF; V: TRBV24-1; size: .; D: .; J: TRBJ1-5
DNA: TGTGCCACCCAAAGAGGAACAGGGGGAGAGCAGTACTTC; CDR3: CATQRGTGGEQYF; V: TRBV28; size: few; D: TRBD1; J: TRBJ2-7
DNA: TGTGCCAGCAGCTTCTCCAGGCATGAGCAGTTCTTC; CDR3: CASSFSRHEQFF; V: TRBV5-6; size: .; D: .; J: TRBJ2-1
DNA: TGTGCCAGTAGTATCGGGACAGTGAACGGGGAGCTGTTTTTT; CDR3: CASSIGTVNGELFF; V: TRBV19; size: .; D: TRBD1; J: TRBJ2-2
DNA: TGTGCCAGCAGTGCCCGGGACAGGGGTCTCTACGAGCAGTACTTC; CDR3: CASSARDRGLYEQYF; V: TRBV28; size: .; D: TRBD1; J: TRBJ2-7
DNA: TGCGCCAGCAGCCAAGCCGCAGGGGGAAACCAAGAGACCCAGTACTTC; CDR3: CASSQAAGGNQETQYF; V: TRBV4-3; size: once; D: TRBD1; J: TRBJ2-5
DNA: TGTGCCAGCAGCTTAAGGCTAGCGGGGGCCAATGAGCAGTTCTTC; CDR3: CASSLRLAGANEQFF; V: TRBV7-3; size: .; D: TRBD2; J: TRBJ2-1
DNA: TGTGCCAGCGCGCGGTTGCAAATCCAAGAGACCCAGTACTTC; CDR3: CASARLQIQETQYF; V: TRBV6-5; size: once; D: .; J: TRBJ2-5
DNA: TGTGCCAGCAGTTACTCAGGGACTAGCGGGAGTTCCGGGCAGTACTTC; CDR3: CASSYSGTSGSSGQYF; V: TRBV6-2/TRBV6-3; size: .; D: TRBD2; J: TRBJ2-7
DNA: TGTGCCAGCAGTTACTCTGGGGACAGGGGGCTACCCACTGAAGCTTTCTTT; CDR3: CASSYSGDRGLPTEAFF; V: TRBV6-2/TRBV6-3; size: .; D: TRBD1; J: TRBJ1-1
DNA: TGTGCCATCAGTGTGGGACTAGCGGGAGGCTACGAGCAGTACTTC; CDR3: CAISVGLAGGYEQYF; V: TRBV10-3; size: few; D: TRBD2; J: TRBJ2-7
DNA: TGTGCCAGCAGCTTAGTGGGTCCGGACAGGGATCAGCCCCAGCATTTT; CDR3: CASSLVGPDRDQPQHF; V: TRBV7-2; size: .; D: TRBD1; J: TRBJ1-5
DNA: TGTGCCAGCTCACCTACACAGGGTAGAGAGACCCAGTACTTC; CDR3: CASSPTQGRETQYF; V: TRBV18; size: .; D: .; J: TRBJ2-5
DNA: TGTGCCAGCAGCCCTCCGTCTAGCGGTTACAATGAGCAGTTCTTC; CDR3: CASSPPSSGYNEQFF; V: TRBV9; size: .; D: TRBD2; J: TRBJ2-1
DNA: TGTGCCAGCAGAGCGGGAGGGTTCACCGGGGAGCTGTTTTTT; CDR3: CASRAGGFTGELFF; V: TRBV7-2; size: few; D: TRBD2; J: TRBJ2-2
DNA: TGTGCCTGGAGGGGCGGGGGTTACGAGCAGTACTTC; CDR3: CAWRGGGYEQYF; V: TRBV30; size: .; D: TRBD2; J: TRBJ2-7
DNA: TGTGCCAGCAGCTTAACTAGCGATACCTACGAGCAGTACTTC; CDR3: CASSLTSDTYEQYF; V: TRBV7-9; size: once; D: TRBD2; J: TRBJ2-7
DNA: TGTGCCAGCAGCCCCCGGGCGGGAGTCGCAGATACGCAGTATTTT; CDR3: CASSPRAGVADTQYF; V: TRBV7-3; size: .; D: TRBD2; J: TRBJ2-3
DNA: TGTGCCAGCAGTGAGGCGGGGAATAGAGAGACCCAGTACTTC; CDR3: CASSEAGNRETQYF; V: TRBV25-1; size: .; D: .; J: TRBJ2-5
DNA: TGTGCCAGCAGCTTAGGGACAGGAATTAGCGGGAGAACCTACGAGCAGTACTTC; CDR3: CASSLGTGISGRTYEQYF; V: TRBV11-2; size: once; D: TRBD2; J: TRBJ2-7